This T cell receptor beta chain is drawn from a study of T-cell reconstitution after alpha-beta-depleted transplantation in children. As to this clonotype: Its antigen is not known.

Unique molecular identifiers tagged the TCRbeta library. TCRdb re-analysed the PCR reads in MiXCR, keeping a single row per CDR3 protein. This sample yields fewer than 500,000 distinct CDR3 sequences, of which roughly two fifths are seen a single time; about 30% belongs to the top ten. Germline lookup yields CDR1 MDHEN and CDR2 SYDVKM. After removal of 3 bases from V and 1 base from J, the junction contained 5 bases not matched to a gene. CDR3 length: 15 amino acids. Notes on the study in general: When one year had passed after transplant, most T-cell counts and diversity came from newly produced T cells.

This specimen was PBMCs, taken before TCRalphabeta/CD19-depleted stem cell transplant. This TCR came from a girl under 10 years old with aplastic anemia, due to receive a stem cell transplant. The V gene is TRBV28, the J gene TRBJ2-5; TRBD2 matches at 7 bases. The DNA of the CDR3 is TGTGCCAGCAGTTTCGGATCGGGGGGCCAAGAGACCCAGTACTTC. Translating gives CASSFGSGGQETQYF.